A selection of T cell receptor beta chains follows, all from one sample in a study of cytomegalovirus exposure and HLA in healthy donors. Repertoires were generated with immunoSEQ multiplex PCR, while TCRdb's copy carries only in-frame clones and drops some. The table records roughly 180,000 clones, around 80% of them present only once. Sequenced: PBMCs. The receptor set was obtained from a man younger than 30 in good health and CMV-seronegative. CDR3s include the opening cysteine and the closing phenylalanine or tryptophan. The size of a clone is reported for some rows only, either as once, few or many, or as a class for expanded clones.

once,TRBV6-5,CASSYSQGNQPQHF
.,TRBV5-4,CASSPGGSSYNEQFF
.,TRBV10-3,CAIMAGGGTDTQYF
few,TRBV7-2,CASSFRGGGGGETQYF
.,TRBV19,CAERPRREKLFF
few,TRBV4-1,CASSRQERGRLAGSYNEQFF
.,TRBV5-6,CASSFWDTYYEQYF
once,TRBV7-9,CASTSVINTIYF
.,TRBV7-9,CASSLERLEKSDTQYF
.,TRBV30,CAWAVGRIADTQYF
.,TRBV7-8,CASSLRKRQGTGAEAFF
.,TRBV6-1,CASSEALWTDYGYTF
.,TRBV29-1,CSVADGTTNNSPLHF
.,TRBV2,CASSEGTDNQPQHF
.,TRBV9,CASSVGTVPGEQYF
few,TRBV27,CASRQRDQPQHF
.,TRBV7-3,CASSLVPGLGDNEQFF
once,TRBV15,CATSRTGTGGYGYTF
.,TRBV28,CATTTGISNQPQHF
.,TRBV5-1,CASTRGSGNTIYF
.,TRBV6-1,CASRGQGLSYEQYF
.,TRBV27,CASSSQAGLTYNEQFF
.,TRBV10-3,CAISGEGGTGNEAFF
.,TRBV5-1,CASSLGGTSSYEQYF
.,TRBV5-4,CASSQRGGATSGNTIYF
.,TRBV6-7,CASSCGLGSGLEQYF
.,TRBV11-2,CASSLPVGRRNTIYF
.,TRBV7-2,CASSPVGTGELFF
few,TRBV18,CASSPGGRDSPLHF
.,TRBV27,CASSLYWGDPYEQYF
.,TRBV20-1,CSASSDGYTF
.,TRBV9,CASSVTGELGEAFF
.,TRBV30,CAWSSDLSPLHF
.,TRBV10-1,CASSPPGGPGPFF
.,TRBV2,CASSWTSGRVEQFF
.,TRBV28,CASSGTGGHAKNIQYF
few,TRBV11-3,CASSLSSGLAGGMSSYEQYF
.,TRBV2,CASTTTGGRDTQYF
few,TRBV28,CASRVDRVTEAFF
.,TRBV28,CASGQNYGYTF
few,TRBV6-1,CASSVTGRVTEAFF
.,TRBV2,CASSRGEGTEAFF
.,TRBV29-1,CSGVPGGYGMNTEAFF
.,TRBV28,CASSSGAGVYGYTF
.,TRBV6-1,CASSEKTGLNTEAFF
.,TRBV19,CASSPLGTSGRASEQYF
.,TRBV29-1,CSVDSGGAYGYTF
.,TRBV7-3,CASSSHSLTSGGATDTQYF
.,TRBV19,CASRSGTHQETQYF
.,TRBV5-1,CASSLSAGAMSEQFF
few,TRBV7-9,CSSSPELGEQYF